This entry is about one T cell receptor (beta chain). What it recognizes is unknown. This CDR3 is built from 13 residues. With 5 bases removed from V and 8 bases from J, the gap between germline ends came to 15 bases. Germline assignment: CDR1 MNHNY and CDR2 SVGAGI (reference sequence). Clones were sequenced by immunoSEQ multiplex PCR, and TCRdb holds only the in-frame ones, with some missing. The table records 60,000 or so clones, about 89% of them present only once. The time point here: week 11, during vaccination. Doses consisted of 300 ug of mutant IDH1 20-mer peptide each, paired with topical imiquimod. This entry belongs to a study of a mutant IDH1 vaccine in newly diagnosed glioma. Looking at the study overall: In some groups vaccination began 4-6 weeks post-radiotherapy; others received it with temozolomide. Most patients had radiochemotherapy with temozolomide before enrollment; others had one alone. Averaging roughly 40 years of age, treated patients were roughly 60% male and approximately 40% female.

Study-level results: Patients mounted vaccine-induced immune responses in 90% to 95% of cases.

The material sequenced was PBMCs, taken from a glioma patient whose treatment included an IDH1 peptide vaccine. This TCR derives from a man aged 40-50 years with glioma. The chain carries TRBV6-6 and TRBJ1-1; D not certain. This chain's CDR3 is CASSNSSPVEAFF. CDR3 nucleotides: TGTGCCAGCAGTAATTCCAGTCCCGTAGAAGCTTTCTTT.